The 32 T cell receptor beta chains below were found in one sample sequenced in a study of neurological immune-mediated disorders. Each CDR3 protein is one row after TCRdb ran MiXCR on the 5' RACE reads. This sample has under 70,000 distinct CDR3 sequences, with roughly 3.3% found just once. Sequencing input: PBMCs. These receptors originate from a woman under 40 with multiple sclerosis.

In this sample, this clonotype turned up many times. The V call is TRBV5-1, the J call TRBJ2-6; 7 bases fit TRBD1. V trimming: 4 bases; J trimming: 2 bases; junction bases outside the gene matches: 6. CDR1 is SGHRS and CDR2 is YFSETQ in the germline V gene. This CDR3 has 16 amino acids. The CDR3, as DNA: TGCGCCAGCAGCCCGACAGGGTCGACTGGGGCCAACGTCCTGACTTTC. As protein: CASSPTGSTGANVLTF.

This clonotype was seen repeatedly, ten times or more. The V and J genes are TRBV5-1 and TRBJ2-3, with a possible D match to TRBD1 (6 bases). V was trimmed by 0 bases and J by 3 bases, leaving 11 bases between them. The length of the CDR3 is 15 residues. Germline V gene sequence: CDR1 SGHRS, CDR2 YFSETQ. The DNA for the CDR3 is TGCGCCAGCAGCTTGGCGGCAGGGGAAACAGATACGCAGTATTTT. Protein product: CASSLAAGETDTQYF. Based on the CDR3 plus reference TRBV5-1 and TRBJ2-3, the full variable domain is KAGVTQTPRYLIKTRGQQVTLSCSPISGHRSVSWYQQTPGQGLQFLFEYFSETQRNKGNFPGRFSGRQFSNSRSEMNVSTLELGDSALYLCASSLAAGETDTQYFGPGTRLTVL.

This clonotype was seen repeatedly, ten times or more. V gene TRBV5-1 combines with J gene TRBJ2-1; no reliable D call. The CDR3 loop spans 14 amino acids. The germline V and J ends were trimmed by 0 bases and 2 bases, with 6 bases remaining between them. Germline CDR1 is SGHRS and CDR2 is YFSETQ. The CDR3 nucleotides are TGCGCCAGCAGCTTGGGGCTAACCTACAATGAGCAGTTCTTC. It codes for CASSLGLTYNEQFF. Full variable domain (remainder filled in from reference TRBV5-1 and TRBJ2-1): KAGVTQTPRYLIKTRGQQVTLSCSPISGHRSVSWYQQTPGQGLQFLFEYFSETQRNKGNFPGRFSGRQFSNSRSEMNVSTLELGDSALYLCASSLGLTYNEQFFGPGTRLTVL.

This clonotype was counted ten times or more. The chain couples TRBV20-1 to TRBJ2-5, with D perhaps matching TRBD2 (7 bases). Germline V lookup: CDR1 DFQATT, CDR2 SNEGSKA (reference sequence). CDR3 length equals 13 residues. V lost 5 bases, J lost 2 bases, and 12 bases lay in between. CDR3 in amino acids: CSAGRGPQETQYF. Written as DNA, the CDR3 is TGCAGTGCTGGGCGGGGGCCTCAAGAGACCCAGTACTTC.

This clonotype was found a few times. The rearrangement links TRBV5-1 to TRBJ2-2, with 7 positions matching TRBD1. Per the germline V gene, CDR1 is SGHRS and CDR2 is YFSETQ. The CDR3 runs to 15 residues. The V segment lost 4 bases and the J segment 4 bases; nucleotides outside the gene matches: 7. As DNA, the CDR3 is TGCGCCAGCAGCCCGGGACAGAAGACCACCGGGGAGCTGTTTTTT. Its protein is CASSPGQKTTGELFF.

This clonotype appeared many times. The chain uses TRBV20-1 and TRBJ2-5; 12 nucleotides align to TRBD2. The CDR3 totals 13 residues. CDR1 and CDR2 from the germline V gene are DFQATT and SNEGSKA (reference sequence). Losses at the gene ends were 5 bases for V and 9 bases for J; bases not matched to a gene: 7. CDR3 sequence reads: CSAAPLAGGSQYF. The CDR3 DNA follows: TGCAGTGCTGCCCCACTAGCGGGAGGATCCCAGTACTTC.

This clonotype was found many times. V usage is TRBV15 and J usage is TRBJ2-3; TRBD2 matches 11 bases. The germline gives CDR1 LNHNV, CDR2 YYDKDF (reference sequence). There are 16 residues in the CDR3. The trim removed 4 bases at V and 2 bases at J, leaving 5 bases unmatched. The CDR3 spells CATSTGLAGVTDTQYF. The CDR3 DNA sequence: TGTGCCACCAGCACCGGACTAGCGGGTGTCACAGATACGCAGTATTTT.

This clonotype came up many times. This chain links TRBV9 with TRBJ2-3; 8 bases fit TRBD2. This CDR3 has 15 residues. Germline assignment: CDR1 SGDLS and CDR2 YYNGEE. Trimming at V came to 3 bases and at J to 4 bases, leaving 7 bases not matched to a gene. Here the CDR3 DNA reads TGTGCCAGCAGCGCCACCGGGACTAGGTCAGATACGCAGTATTTT. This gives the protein CASSATGTRSDTQYF. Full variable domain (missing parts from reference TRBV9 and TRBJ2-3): DSGVTQTPKHLITATGQRVTLRCSPRSGDLSVYWYQQSLDQGLQFLIQYYNGEERAKGNILERFSAQQFPDLHSELNLSSLELGDSALYFCASSATGTRSDTQYFGPGTRLTVL.

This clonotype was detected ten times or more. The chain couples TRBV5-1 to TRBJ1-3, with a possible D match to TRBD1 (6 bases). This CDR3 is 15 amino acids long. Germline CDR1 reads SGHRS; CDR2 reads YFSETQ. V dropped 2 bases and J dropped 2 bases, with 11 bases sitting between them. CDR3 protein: CASSFRGQAGNTIYF. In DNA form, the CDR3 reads TGCGCCAGCAGCTTCCGGGGACAAGCTGGAAACACCATATATTTT. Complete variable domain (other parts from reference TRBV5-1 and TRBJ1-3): KAGVTQTPRYLIKTRGQQVTLSCSPISGHRSVSWYQQTPGQGLQFLFEYFSETQRNKGNFPGRFSGRQFSNSRSEMNVSTLELGDSALYLCASSFRGQAGNTIYFGEGSWLTVV.

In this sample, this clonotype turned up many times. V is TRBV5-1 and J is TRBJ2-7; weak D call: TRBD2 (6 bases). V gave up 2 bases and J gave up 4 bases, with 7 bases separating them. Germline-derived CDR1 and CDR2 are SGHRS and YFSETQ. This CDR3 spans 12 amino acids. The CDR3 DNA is TGCGCCAGCAGCTTCGGGGGTTACGAGCAGTACTTC. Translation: CASSFGGYEQYF.

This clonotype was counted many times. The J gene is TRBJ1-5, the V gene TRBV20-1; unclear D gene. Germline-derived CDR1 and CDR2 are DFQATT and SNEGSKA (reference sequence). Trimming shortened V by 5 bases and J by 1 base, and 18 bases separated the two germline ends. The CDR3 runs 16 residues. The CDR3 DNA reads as TGCAGTGCTCCCGATCAGGCAGCCATAAGCAATCAGCCCCAGCATTTT. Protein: CSAPDQAAISNQPQHF.

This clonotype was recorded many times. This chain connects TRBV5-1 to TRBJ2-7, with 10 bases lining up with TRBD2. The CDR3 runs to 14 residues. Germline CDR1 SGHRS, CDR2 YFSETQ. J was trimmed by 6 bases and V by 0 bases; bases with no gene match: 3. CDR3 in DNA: TGCGCCAGCAGCTTGGCTAGCGGGAGATCCGAGCAGTACTTC. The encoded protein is CASSLASGRSEQYF.

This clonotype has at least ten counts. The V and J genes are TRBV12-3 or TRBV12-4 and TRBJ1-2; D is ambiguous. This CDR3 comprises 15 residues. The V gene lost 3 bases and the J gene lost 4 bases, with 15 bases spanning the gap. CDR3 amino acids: CASSFWQVETYGYTF. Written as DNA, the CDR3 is TGTGCCAGCAGTTTTTGGCAGGTCGAGACCTATGGCTACACCTTC.

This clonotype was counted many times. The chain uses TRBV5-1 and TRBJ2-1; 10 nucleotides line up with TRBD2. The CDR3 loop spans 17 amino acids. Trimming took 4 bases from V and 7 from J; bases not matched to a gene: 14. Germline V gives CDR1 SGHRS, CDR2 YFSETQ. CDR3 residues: CASSPGPLGTSANEQFF. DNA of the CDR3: TGCGCCAGCAGCCCGGGGCCGTTAGGGACTAGCGCGAATGAGCAGTTCTTC.

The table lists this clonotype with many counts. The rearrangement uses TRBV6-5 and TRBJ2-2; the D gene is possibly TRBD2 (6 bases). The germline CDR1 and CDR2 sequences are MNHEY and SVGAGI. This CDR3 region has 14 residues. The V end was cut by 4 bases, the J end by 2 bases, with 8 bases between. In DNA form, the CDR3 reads TGTGCCAGCAGTTCGGGACTTAACACCGGGGAGCTGTTTTTT. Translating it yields CASSSGLNTGELFF.

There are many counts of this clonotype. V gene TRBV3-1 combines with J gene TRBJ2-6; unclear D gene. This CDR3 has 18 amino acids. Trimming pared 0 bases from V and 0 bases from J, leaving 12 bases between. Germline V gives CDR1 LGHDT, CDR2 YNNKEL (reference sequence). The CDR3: CASSQEPSASSGANVLTF. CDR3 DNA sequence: TGTGCCAGCAGCCAAGAACCGAGCGCCAGCTCTGGGGCCAACGTCCTGACTTTC. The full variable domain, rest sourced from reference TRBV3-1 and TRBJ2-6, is DTAVSQTPKYLVTQMGNDKSIKCEQNLGHDTMYWYKQDSKKFLKIMFSYNNKELIINETVPNRFSPKSPDKAHLNLHINSLELGDSAVYFCASSQEPSASSGANVLTFGAGSRLTVL.

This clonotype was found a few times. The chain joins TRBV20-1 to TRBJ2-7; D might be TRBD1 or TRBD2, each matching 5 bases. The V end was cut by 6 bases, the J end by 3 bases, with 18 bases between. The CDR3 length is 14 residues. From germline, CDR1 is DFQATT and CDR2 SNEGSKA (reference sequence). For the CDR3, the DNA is TGCAGTGCCCTCAGTCGTGGGGACGGCTACGAGCAGTACTTC. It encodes CSALSRGDGYEQYF.

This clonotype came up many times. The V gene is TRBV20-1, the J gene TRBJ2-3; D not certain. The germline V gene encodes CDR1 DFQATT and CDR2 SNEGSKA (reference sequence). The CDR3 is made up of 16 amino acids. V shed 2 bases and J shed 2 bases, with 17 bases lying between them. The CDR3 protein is CSARNPQADSTDTQYF. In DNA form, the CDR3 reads TGCAGTGCTAGAAATCCCCAGGCGGATTCCACAGATACGCAGTATTTT.

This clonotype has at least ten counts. CDR3 protein: CASSPLAHEETQYF. The CDR3 coding sequence is TGCGCCAGCAGCCCACTAGCGCATGAAGAGACCCAGTACTTC. This chain joins TRBV5-1 and TRBJ2-5, with 7 bases fitting TRBD2. The CDR3 runs 14 residues. With V trimmed by 4 bases and J by 3 bases, 6 bases remained unmatched. From germline, CDR1 is SGHRS and CDR2 YFSETQ. Combining the CDR3 with reference TRBV5-1 and TRBJ2-5 gives the whole variable domain KAGVTQTPRYLIKTRGQQVTLSCSPISGHRSVSWYQQTPGQGLQFLFEYFSETQRNKGNFPGRFSGRQFSNSRSEMNVSTLELGDSALYLCASSPLAHEETQYFGPGTRLLVL.

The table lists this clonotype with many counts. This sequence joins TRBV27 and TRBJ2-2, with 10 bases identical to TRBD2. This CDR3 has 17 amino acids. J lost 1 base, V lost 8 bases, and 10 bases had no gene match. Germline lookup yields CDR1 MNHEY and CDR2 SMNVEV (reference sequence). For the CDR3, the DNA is TGTGCCAGCTCTCGACAGGGGACTAGCGAGAACACCGGGGAGCTGTTTTTT. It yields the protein CASSRQGTSENTGELFF.

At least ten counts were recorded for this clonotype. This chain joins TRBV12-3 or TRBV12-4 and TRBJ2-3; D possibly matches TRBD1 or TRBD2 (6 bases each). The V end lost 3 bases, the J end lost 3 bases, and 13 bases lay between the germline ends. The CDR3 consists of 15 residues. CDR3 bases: TGTGCCAGCAGTTTCGGGGGCGACGCGACAGATACGCAGTATTTT. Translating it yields CASSFGGDATDTQYF.

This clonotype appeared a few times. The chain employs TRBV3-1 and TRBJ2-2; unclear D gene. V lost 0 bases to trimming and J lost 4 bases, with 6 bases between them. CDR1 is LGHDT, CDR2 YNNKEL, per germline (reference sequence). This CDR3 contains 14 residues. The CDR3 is CASSQDSPTGELFF. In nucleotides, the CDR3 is TGTGCCAGCAGCCAAGACTCCCCCACCGGGGAGCTGTTTTTT. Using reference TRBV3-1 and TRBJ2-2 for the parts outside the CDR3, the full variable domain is DTAVSQTPKYLVTQMGNDKSIKCEQNLGHDTMYWYKQDSKKFLKIMFSYNNKELIINETVPNRFSPKSPDKAHLNLHINSLELGDSAVYFCASSQDSPTGELFFGEGSRLTVL.

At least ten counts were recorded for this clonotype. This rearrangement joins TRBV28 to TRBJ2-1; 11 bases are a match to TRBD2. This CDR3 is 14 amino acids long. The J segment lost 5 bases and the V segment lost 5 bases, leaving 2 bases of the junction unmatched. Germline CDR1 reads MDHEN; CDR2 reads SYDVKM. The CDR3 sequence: CASSTGLADNEQFF. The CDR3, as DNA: TGTGCCAGCAGTACGGGACTAGCGGACAATGAGCAGTTCTTC.

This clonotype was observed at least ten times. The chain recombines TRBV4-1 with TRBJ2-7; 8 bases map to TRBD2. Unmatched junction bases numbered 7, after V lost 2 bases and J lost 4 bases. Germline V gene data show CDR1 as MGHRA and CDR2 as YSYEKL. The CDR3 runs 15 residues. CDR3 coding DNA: TGCGCCAGCAGCCAAATCGGGGGGGAACAATACGAGCAGTACTTC. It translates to CASSQIGGEQYEQYF.

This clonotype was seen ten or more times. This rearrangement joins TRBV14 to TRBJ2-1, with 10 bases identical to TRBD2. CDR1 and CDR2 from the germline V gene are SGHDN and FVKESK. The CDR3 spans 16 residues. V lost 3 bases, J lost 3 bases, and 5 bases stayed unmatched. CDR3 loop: CASSHAASGGYNEQFF. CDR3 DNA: TGTGCCAGCAGCCATGCCGCTAGCGGGGGCTACAATGAGCAGTTCTTC.

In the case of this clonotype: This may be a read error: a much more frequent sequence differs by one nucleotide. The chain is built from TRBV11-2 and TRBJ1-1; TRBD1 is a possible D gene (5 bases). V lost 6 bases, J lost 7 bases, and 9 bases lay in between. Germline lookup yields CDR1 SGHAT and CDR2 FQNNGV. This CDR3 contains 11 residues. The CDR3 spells CASRSGIEAFF. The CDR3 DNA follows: TGTGCCAGCAGATCAGGGATTGAAGCTTTCTTT. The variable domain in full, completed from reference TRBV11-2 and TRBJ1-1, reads EAGVAQSPRYKIIEKRQSVAFWCNPISGHATLYWYQQILGQGPKLLIQFQNNGVVDDSQLPKDRFSAERLKGVDSTLKIQPAKLEDSAVYLCASRSGIEAFFGQGTRLTVV.

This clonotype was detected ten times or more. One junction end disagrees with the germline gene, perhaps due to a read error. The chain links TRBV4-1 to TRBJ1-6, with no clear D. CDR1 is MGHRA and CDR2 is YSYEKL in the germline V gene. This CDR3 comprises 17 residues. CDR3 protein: CASSPRAEPGLNSPLNF. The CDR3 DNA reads TGCGCCAGCAGCCCAAGGGCAGAACCGGGTCTCAATTCACCCCTCAACTTT.

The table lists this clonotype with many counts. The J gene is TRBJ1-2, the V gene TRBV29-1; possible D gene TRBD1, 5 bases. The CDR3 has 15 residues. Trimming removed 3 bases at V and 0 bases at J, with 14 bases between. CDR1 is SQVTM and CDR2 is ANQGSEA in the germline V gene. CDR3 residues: CSVDARGGSNYGYTF. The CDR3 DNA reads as TGCAGCGTTGACGCGAGGGGAGGCTCTAACTATGGCTACACCTTC.

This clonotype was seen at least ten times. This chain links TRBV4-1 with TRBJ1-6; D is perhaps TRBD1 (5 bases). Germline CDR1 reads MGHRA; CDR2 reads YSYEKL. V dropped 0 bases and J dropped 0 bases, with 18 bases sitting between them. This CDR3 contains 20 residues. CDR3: CASSQDTTGRGGSYNSPLHF. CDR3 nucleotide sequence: TGCGCCAGCAGCCAAGATACTACGGGACGGGGAGGCTCCTATAATTCACCCCTCCACTTT.

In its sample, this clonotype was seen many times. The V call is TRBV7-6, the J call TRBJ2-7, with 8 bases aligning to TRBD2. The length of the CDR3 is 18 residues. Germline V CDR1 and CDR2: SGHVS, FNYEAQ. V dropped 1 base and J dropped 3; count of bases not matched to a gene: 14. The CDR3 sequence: CASSLVSSSGRAIYEQYF. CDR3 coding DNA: TGTGCCAGCAGCTTAGTAAGTTCTTCCGGGAGGGCCATCTACGAGCAGTACTTC.

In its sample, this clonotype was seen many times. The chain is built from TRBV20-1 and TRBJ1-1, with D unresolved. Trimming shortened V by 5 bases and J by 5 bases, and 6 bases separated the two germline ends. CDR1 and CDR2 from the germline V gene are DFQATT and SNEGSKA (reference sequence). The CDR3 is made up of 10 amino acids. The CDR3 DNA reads TGCAGTGCTGAGGGTACTGAAGCTTTCTTT. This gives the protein CSAEGTEAFF.

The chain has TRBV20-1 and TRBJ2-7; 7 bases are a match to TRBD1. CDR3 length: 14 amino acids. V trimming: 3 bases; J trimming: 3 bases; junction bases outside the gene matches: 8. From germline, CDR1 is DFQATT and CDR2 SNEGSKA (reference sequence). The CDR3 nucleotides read TGCAGTGCTAGGGTGTCCGGGACAGACTACGAGCAGTACTTC. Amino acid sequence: CSARVSGTDYEQYF.